This TCR beta chain was captured in a study of blood T cell repertoires in COVID-19. Study context: Acute and convalescent COVID-19 specimens originated in the United States, Italy and Spain. In each case, the material was cDNA or gDNA derived from T cells, B-cell-depleted T cells, or PBMCs.

Patients in Seattle were enrolled during active infection, then followed longitudinally. Per the authors' pipeline: Cell counts per sample came from amplifying reference gene primers. Using immunoSEQ multiplex PCR, the repertoire was profiled, and TCRdb retains in-frame clones only, with some absent. The DNA was the basis for D and trimming; V, J and clone size are from that table. The repertoire holds around 210,000 clones, with 85% as singletons. This TCR was sampled from a man aged 45-60 years with COVID-19, enrolled during active disease. Specimen: peripheral blood.

CDR3 residues: CASSLEGAVTDTQYF. The CDR3 region has the DNA TGTGCCAGCAGCTTAGAAGGTGCGGTCACAGATACGCAGTATTTT. The rearrangement uses TRBV7-9 and TRBJ2-3; D gene ambiguous. This CDR3 is 15 amino acids long. Germline V gene sequence: CDR1 SEHNR, CDR2 FQNEAQ (reference sequence). Trimming cost V 1 base and J 2 bases, with 10 bases left between them.